This T cell receptor (beta chain) stems from a study of cytomegalovirus exposure and HLA in healthy donors. Whole-study context: The approximately 110 validation repertoires used a platform that matched the one used for the roughly 700 first-cohort repertoires, as a later analysis reported. Points from the study as a whole: Cytomegalovirus association was listed for around 170 TCR beta chains. Across donors, most TCRs were seen rarely, yet some public ones were widespread. Under in vitro conditions, three CMV-associated chains were confirmed as specific for CMV antigens.

The CDR3 has 17 amino acids. CDR1 and CDR2 from the germline V gene are LNHDA and SQIVND (reference sequence). The trim removed 4 bases at V and 0 bases at J, leaving 7 bases unmatched. Measured with immunoSEQ multiplex PCR; TCRdb has only the in-frame clones, and not every one. The sample yields about 160,000 clones, just under 90% seen once. Points on this clone: Its antigen remains unknown.

The clonotype comes from a man between 18 and 29 years old in good health and CMV-seropositive. Input material: PBMCs. The chain carries TRBV19 and TRBJ2-1; TRBD2 matches at 9 bases. DNA for the CDR3: TGTGCCAGTAGTACCGTCGTTAGCGGGAGCTCCTACAATGAGCAGTTCTTC. Protein sequence: CASSTVVSGSSYNEQFF.